Listed here are 23 T cell receptor beta chains from one sample, sequenced in a study of blood T cell repertoires in COVID-19 (dated by TCRdb to about 2020). The protocol used for the library was the immunoSEQ multiplex PCR assay. The table was pulled from immuneACCESS by TCRdb, which kept in-frame rearrangements only. Such tables lose some clones; where checked, under half of the loss comes from unresolved V genes, and the rest has no known cause. The sample table records some 300,000 clones; around 90% of these occur just once. The ten largest clones take up approximately 0.98% of the sample. Sequencing input: peripheral blood. These receptors came from a woman aged 40 to 50 with COVID-19, enrolled during active disease.

This chain connects TRBV28 to TRBJ2-7; 11 bases align to TRBD1. After removal of 4 bases from V and 3 bases from J, the junction contained 8 bases not matched to a gene. Per the germline V gene, CDR1 is MDHEN and CDR2 is SYDVKM. The CDR3 sequence is 16 residues long. CDR3 in DNA: TGTGCCAGCAGTTCCCTAGGACAGGGGGCAGACTACGAGCAGTACTTC. Its translation: CASSSLGQGADYEQYF.

Details on this clone: The sample carries other DNA sequences with the same CDR3. The chain uses TRBV6-5 and TRBJ2-7, with 9 nucleotides matching TRBD2. The J segment lost 1 base and the V segment lost 6 bases, leaving 7 bases of the junction unmatched. The CDR3 runs 15 residues. The germline gives CDR1 MNHEY, CDR2 SVGAGI. The CDR3 spells CASSTGLAGSYEQYF. The CDR3 DNA reads as TGTGCCAGCAGCACAGGGCTAGCGGGATCCTACGAGCAGTACTTC.

The chain employs TRBV14 and TRBJ2-3; no reliable D call. Germline V gene data show CDR1 as SGHDN and CDR2 as FVKESK. With 3 bases removed from V and 0 bases from J, the gap between germline ends came to 13 bases. The CDR3 has 16 amino acids. CDR3 region: CASSHRDTRSTDTQYF. CDR3 nucleotides: TGTGCCAGCAGCCACCGCGACACCCGAAGCACAGATACGCAGTATTTT.

The chain's CDR3 is CASSLELASGSSYNEQFF. CDR3 DNA: TGTGCCAGCAGCTTAGAATTGGCTAGCGGTAGCTCCTACAATGAGCAGTTCTTC. This chain joins TRBV7-9 and TRBJ2-1, with TRBD2 matching 7 bases. Germline-derived CDR1 and CDR2 are SEHNR and FQNEAQ (reference sequence). V trimming: 1 base; J trimming: 0 bases; junction bases outside the gene matches: 9. The CDR3 covers 18 residues.

J is TRBJ1-4 and V is TRBV5-1; D is ambiguous. From germline, CDR1 is SGHRS and CDR2 YFSETQ. Trimming removed 4 bases at V and 0 bases at J, with 10 bases between. The CDR3 spans 15 residues. This CDR3 reads CASSQDTSTNEKLFF. The CDR3 DNA reads TGCGCCAGCAGCCAAGACACATCAACTAATGAAAAACTGTTTTTT.

This clone was counted a single time. This chain uses TRBV2 with TRBJ2-1; 7 bases map to TRBD2. The CDR3 loop spans 15 amino acids. The junction had 9 bases not matched to a gene; V was cut back by 6 bases and J by 4 bases. Germline CDR1 SNHLY, CDR2 FYNNEI. DNA for the CDR3: TGTGCCAGCAGGATTATAGCGGGTGGGTACAATGAGCAGTTCTTC. This codes for CASRIIAGGYNEQFF.

The chain combines TRBV5-4 with TRBJ1-2; D uncertain. V was shortened by 2 bases and J by 2 bases, with 16 bases between the two germline ends. Germline V gene data show CDR1 as SGHNT and CDR2 as YYREEE (reference sequence). The length of the CDR3 is 16 residues. CDR3 sequence (DNA): TGTGCCAGCAGCTTTGTAAATCTGGCAGCGAACTATGGCTACACCTTC. It is translated as CASSFVNLAANYGYTF.

With respect to this clone: In the same sample, other DNA sequences code for this CDR3. This rearrangement joins TRBV5-1 to TRBJ2-5; possible D gene TRBD2, 5 bases. The CDR3 has 13 amino acids. The V end lost 3 bases, the J end lost 5 bases, and 11 bases lay between the germline ends. From germline, CDR1 is SGHRS and CDR2 YFSETQ. The CDR3 DNA reads as TGCGCCAGCAGCTGGGGAGTTCGGGAGACCCAGTACTTC. It codes for CASSWGVRETQYF. Full variable domain (outside the CDR3, taken from reference TRBV5-1 and TRBJ2-5): KAGVTQTPRYLIKTRGQQVTLSCSPISGHRSVSWYQQTPGQGLQFLFEYFSETQRNKGNFPGRFSGRQFSNSRSEMNVSTLELGDSALYLCASSWGVRETQYFGPGTRLLVL.

This rearrangement joins TRBV18 to TRBJ2-1; 9 bases align to TRBD2. CDR3 length: 17 amino acids. Germline assignment: CDR1 KGHSH and CDR2 LQKENI. V gave up 3 bases and J gave up 3 bases; unmatched junction bases: 9. Written as DNA, the CDR3 is TGTGCCAGCTCACCCCGGGGCGGGGGGGCTCTCTACAATGAGCAGTTCTTC. The encoded protein is CASSPRGGGALYNEQFF. The entire variable domain, with the rest obtained from reference TRBV18 and TRBJ2-1, is as follows: NAGVMQNPRHLVRRRGQEARLRCSPMKGHSHVYWYRQLPEEGLKFMVYLQKENIIDESGMPKERFSAEFPKEGPSILRIQQVVRGDSAAYFCASSPRGGGALYNEQFFGPGTRLTVL.

V and J are TRBV28 and TRBJ2-5; TRBD1 matches 12 bases. This CDR3 has 16 amino acids. Trimming at V came to 5 bases and at J to 4 bases, leaving 8 bases not matched to a gene. Germline values: CDR1 MDHEN, CDR2 SYDVKM. The CDR3 sequence: CASSARGQGARETQYF. In DNA, the CDR3 is TGTGCCAGCAGTGCCCGGGGACAGGGGGCCCGAGAGACCCAGTACTTC.

This clone has only one observation. This sequence joins TRBV28 and TRBJ1-1, with no clear D. The CDR3 sequence is 14 residues long. V was clipped by 3 bases and J by 4 bases, with 12 bases between them. Germline V gives CDR1 MDHEN, CDR2 SYDVKM. CDR3 region: CASSFWVSGTEAFF. CDR3 nucleotide sequence: TGTGCCAGCAGTTTTTGGGTTTCGGGCACTGAAGCTTTCTTT.

The table lists this clone with a few counts. The chain has TRBV27 and TRBJ2-7; possible D gene TRBD1, 5 bases. Germline loops: CDR1 MNHEY, CDR2 SMNVEV (reference sequence). Deletions cut 2 bases from V and 3 bases from J, with 11 bases between. The CDR3 spans 14 residues. The CDR3 spells CASSLQGEDYEQYF. The CDR3 nucleotides read TGTGCCAGCAGTTTACAAGGGGAAGACTACGAGCAGTACTTC.

The chain links TRBV18 to TRBJ2-4, with unresolved D. The CDR3 consists of 18 residues. Trimming left V 3 bases short and J 0 bases short, with 18 bases between. Germline assignment: CDR1 KGHSH and CDR2 LQKENI. CDR3 residues: CASSPIEQSLVAKNIQYF. Written as DNA, the CDR3 is TGTGCCAGCTCACCCATCGAACAGAGCTTAGTAGCCAAAAACATTCAGTACTTC.

The chain joins TRBV10-3 to TRBJ1-4, with D perhaps TRBD1 (6 bases). The germline V gene encodes CDR1 ENHRY and CDR2 SYGVKD. The CDR3 has 13 amino acids. Between the trimmed V and J ends, which lost 10 bases and 0 bases, there was a span of 9 bases. CDR3 amino acids: CASTGSTNEKLFF. CDR3 sequence (DNA): TGTGCCAGTACAGGGTCAACTAATGAAAAACTGTTTTTT.

A single count supports this clone. V gene TRBV7-2 combines with J gene TRBJ2-2; 9 bases agree with TRBD2. The length of the CDR3 is 15 residues. V dropped 4 bases and J dropped 13; count of bases not matched to a gene: 13. The germline gives CDR1 SGHTA, CDR2 FQGNSA. The chain's CDR3 is CASSSVGGPAGGLFF. The CDR3 DNA reads TGTGCCAGCAGCTCGGTCGGGGGCCCAGCGGGAGGGCTGTTTTTT.

The J gene is TRBJ1-1, the V gene TRBV6-2 or TRBV6-3, with 7 positions matching TRBD1. Germline loops: CDR1 MNHEY, CDR2 SVGEGT. Trimming removed 6 bases from V and 1 base from J; junction bases left unmatched: 2. This CDR3 contains 13 residues. CDR3 coding DNA: TGTGCCAGCAGCCGACAGGGGAACACTGAAGCTTTCTTT. This encodes CASSRQGNTEAFF.

The chain uses TRBV19 and TRBJ1-5; the D is unclear. V lost 4 bases, J lost 5 bases, and 9 bases lay in between. This CDR3 is 13 amino acids long. Germline assignment: CDR1 LNHDA and CDR2 SQIVND (reference sequence). In DNA, the CDR3 is TGTGCCAGTAGTAGAGGGCGGGATCAGCCCCAGCATTTT. It translates to CASSRGRDQPQHF.

The rearrangement uses TRBV18 and TRBJ1-4; the D gene is possibly TRBD1 (5 bases). This CDR3 contains 15 residues. Trimming shortened V by 1 base and J by 2 bases, and 8 bases separated the two germline ends. Germline CDR1 is KGHSH and CDR2 is LQKENI. CDR3 DNA: TGTGCCAGCTCACCACTGGCAGGGACTAATGAAAAACTGTTTTTT. It yields the protein CASSPLAGTNEKLFF.

The rearrangement uses TRBV27 and TRBJ1-1; a weak D match, TRBD1 (5 bases). V lost 6 bases and J 4 bases, leaving 15 bases between the germline ends. CDR1 is MNHEY and CDR2 is SMNVEV in the germline V gene (reference sequence). The CDR3 runs 14 residues. DNA for the CDR3: TGTGCCAGCAGCTTCCACGACGGGGGCACTGAAGCTTTCTTT. Protein product: CASSFHDGGTEAFF.

This chain links TRBV7-9 with TRBJ2-7; D is uncertain. Germline V CDR1 and CDR2: SEHNR, FQNEAQ (reference sequence). The length of the CDR3 is 13 residues. The V and J ends lost 1 base and 3 bases respectively, with 7 bases between them. The CDR3 loop reads CASSLVVSYEQYF. CDR3 in DNA: TGTGCCAGCAGCTTAGTGGTGAGCTACGAGCAGTACTTC.

This rearrangement joins TRBV28 to TRBJ1-2; TRBD1 agrees at 8 bases. The junction had 12 bases not matched to a gene; V was cut back by 5 bases and J by 4 bases. The germline gives CDR1 MDHEN, CDR2 SYDVKM. The CDR3 totals 16 residues. This chain's CDR3 is CASSIIRGQGLYGYTF. The CDR3 coding sequence is TGTGCCAGCAGTATCATCCGTGGACAGGGCCTCTATGGCTACACCTTC.

This clone was found many times. Different DNA sequences within this sample yield the same CDR3. J is TRBJ2-7 and V is TRBV11-2; D might be TRBD2 (6 bases). This CDR3 contains 12 residues. Trimming pared 5 bases from V and 5 bases from J, leaving 10 bases between. In germline, CDR1 is SGHAT, CDR2 FQNNGV. CDR3: CASSPLANEQYF. CDR3 DNA: TGTGCCAGCAGCCCCCTAGCGAACGAGCAGTACTTC.

The chain uses TRBV28 and TRBJ1-4, with D tentatively TRBD1 (5 bases). The germline gives CDR1 MDHEN, CDR2 SYDVKM. The V end was cut by 5 bases, the J end by 2 bases, with 12 bases between. There are 15 residues in the CDR3. CDR3 nucleotides: TGTGCCAGCAGTGCCCCAGGGTGGACTAATGAAAAACTGTTTTTT. The encoded protein is CASSAPGWTNEKLFF.